What follows are 4 T cell receptor beta chains derived from one specimen sequenced in a study of OX40 agonist ivuxolimab in advanced cancers. Assay used: immunoSEQ multiplex PCR; TCRdb lists only in-frame clones, some missing. The sample has tens of thousands of clones; around 88% are singletons. Sample: CD4+ or CD8+ T cells sorted from blood, taken in a trial of the OX40 agonist ivuxolimab. Receptors were obtained from an adult with an advanced solid tumor such as melanoma, head and neck, liver or kidney cancer.

This clone was detected only once. The chain uses TRBV7-8 and TRBJ2-7; D ambiguous. Per the germline V gene, CDR1 is SGHVS and CDR2 is FQNEAQ. This CDR3 region has 14 residues. Trimming shortened V by 6 bases and J by 5 bases, and 17 bases separated the two germline ends. The DNA of the CDR3 is TGTGCCAGCAGACCTTCGACGGGCCTCCACGAGCAGTACTTC. It yields the protein CASRPSTGLHEQYF.

In its sample, this clone was seen once. The chain recombines TRBV15 with TRBJ1-6; D not certain. Per germline, CDR1 LNHNV and CDR2 YYDKDF (reference sequence). This CDR3 has 17 residues. The V gene lost 0 bases and the J gene lost 0 bases, with 9 bases spanning the gap. CDR3 in DNA: TGTGCCACCAGCAGAGAAGTGGCGGTCTCCTATAATTCACCCCTCCACTTT. Protein product: CATSREVAVSYNSPLHF.

The rearrangement links TRBV11-1 to TRBJ2-2; D might be TRBD1 (6 bases). Trimming stripped 5 bases from V and 4 bases from J, with 17 bases between. The germline V gene encodes CDR1 SGHAT and CDR2 FQDESV (reference sequence). The CDR3 runs to 16 residues. The CDR3 region has the DNA TGTGCCAGCAGCCCTCCTAGACAGACAGGCACCGGGGAGCTGTTTTTT. Protein: CASSPPRQTGTGELFF.

The chain carries TRBV19 and TRBJ1-2; 9 bases are shared with TRBD1. The CDR3 covers 14 residues. The V gene end was trimmed by 4 bases and the J gene end by 7 bases; junction bases not matched to a gene: 7. From germline, CDR1 is LNHDA and CDR2 SQIVND (reference sequence). CDR3 nucleotide sequence: TGTGCCAGTAGTAGTCCCGGGACAGGGTTTGGCTACACCTTC. Protein sequence: CASSSPGTGFGYTF.